The clone carrying this TCR beta chain showed up many times. Trimming stripped 9 bases from V and 4 bases from J, with 12 bases between. CDR3 length: 12 amino acids. The sample comes from a study of spatial heterogeneity in lung cancer. Time point defined: blood at routine non-recurrence follow-up after resection. Material for sequencing was whole RNA from tumor, nontumor lung or frozen PBMC, left unsorted. From the 5' RACE reads, TCRdb called clonotypes with MiXCR, one entry per CDR3 protein. The table includes 45,000 to 65,000 distinct CDR3 sequences, about 7.4% detected once. This chain joins TRBV12-3 or TRBV12-4 and TRBJ1-2; the D gene is possibly TRBD1 (5 bases). Sequencing was performed on PBMCs, taken at follow-up. The receptor comes from a female donor with early-stage non-small cell lung cancer. For the CDR3, the DNA is TGTGCCAGTGGGGACTCTTCCTATGGCTACACCTTC. Translating gives CASGDSSYGYTF.